The sequence of this T cell receptor beta chain was determined in a study of blood T cells in healthy people across ages. The study, taken as a whole, reports: With unsorted PBMCs, a conclusive comparison of naive versus antigen-experienced cells was not possible.

A second PCR of 7 to 11 cycles used a sample-barcoded 5' primer and a J-beta primer mix. TCRdb re-called the 5' RACE reads with MiXCR, one entry per CDR3 protein. The table lists 1.5 million to 1.9 million distinct CDR3 sequences, 40% to 45% of them singletons, with just over 4% in the top ten. The V gene lost 6 bases and the J gene lost 2 bases, with 13 bases spanning the gap. There are 14 residues in the CDR3. From germline, CDR1 is ENHRY and CDR2 SYGVKD. For this clonotype: Its target is not known.

The sequence was obtained from a woman aged 18-29 years in good health. The rearrangement uses TRBV10-3 and TRBJ2-5, with D perhaps matching TRBD2 (5 bases). Sequences were obtained from blood. The chain's CDR3 is CAIRGRGQQETQYF. The CDR3 DNA follows: TGTGCCATCAGAGGACGGGGTCAGCAAGAGACCCAGTACTTC.